The entry below describes one T cell receptor (beta chain). The antigen is undetermined. The CDR3 covers 18 residues. V was pared by 2 bases and J by 1 base, with 10 bases of the junction left unmatched. Germline CDR1 is LGHNA and CDR2 is YNFKEQ. The repertoire was sequenced with immunoSEQ multiplex PCR; TCRdb's copy has only in-frame clones and lacks some. The sample yields 20,000 to 25,000 clones, 90% to 95% seen once. The data derive from a study of OX40 agonist ivuxolimab in advanced cancers. Study context: Ivuxolimab is a fully human IgG2 antibody that activates OX40 (CD134).

Autoimmune disease history or systemic immunosuppression disqualified patients. General observations from the study: Nonresponders included some who also had low normalized T-cell clonal expansion. Blood T cells, both CD4+ and CD8+, expanded clonally by week 6 at 0.1 to 3.0 mg/kg.

The material sequenced was CD4+ or CD8+ T cells sorted from blood, taken in a trial of the OX40 agonist ivuxolimab. The sequence came from an adult with an advanced solid tumor such as melanoma, head and neck, liver or kidney cancer. The V and J genes are TRBV4-2 and TRBJ2-3, with 9 bases that match TRBD2. The CDR3 is CASSQQASGAVGTDTQYF. CDR3 DNA sequence: TGTGCCAGCAGCCAACAAGCTAGCGGGGCCGTTGGCACAGATACGCAGTATTTT.